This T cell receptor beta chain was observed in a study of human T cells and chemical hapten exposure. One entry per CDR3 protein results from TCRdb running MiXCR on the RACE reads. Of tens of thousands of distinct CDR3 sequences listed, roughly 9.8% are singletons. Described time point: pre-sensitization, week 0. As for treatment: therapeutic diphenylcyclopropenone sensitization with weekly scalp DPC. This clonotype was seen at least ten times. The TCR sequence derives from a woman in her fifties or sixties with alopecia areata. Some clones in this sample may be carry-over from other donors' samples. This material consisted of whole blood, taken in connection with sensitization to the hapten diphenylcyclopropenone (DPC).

CDR3 in DNA: TGTGCCAGCAGTGCCCAGGGGGACAACTATGGCTACACCTTC. It codes for CASSAQGDNYGYTF. The chain couples TRBV2 to TRBJ1-2; 7 bases are shared with TRBD1. Germline trimming cut 4 bases from V and 2 bases from J; bases unmatched to any gene: 4. Germline V gene data show CDR1 as SNHLY and CDR2 as FYNNEI. This CDR3 is 14 amino acids long.